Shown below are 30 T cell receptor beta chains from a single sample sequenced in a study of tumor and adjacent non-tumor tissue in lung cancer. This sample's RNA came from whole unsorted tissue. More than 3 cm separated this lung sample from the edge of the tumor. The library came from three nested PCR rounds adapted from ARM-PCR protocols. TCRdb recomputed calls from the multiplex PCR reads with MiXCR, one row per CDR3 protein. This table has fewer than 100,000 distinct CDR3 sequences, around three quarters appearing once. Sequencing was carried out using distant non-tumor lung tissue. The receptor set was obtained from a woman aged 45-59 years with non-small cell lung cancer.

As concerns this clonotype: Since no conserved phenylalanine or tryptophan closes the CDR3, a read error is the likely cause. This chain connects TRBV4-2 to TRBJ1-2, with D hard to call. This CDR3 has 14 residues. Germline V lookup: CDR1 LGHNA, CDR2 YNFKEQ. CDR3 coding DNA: TGTGCCAGCAGTCAAGAATTGACAATGGGGGGCTACACCTTG. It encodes CASSQELTMGGYTL.

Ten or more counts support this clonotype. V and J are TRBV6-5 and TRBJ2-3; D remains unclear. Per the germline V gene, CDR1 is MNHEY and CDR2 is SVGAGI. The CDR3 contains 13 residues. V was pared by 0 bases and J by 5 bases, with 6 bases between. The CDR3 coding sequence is TGTGCCAGCAGTTACTCGCCGGGAGATACGCAGTATTTT. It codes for CASSYSPGDTQYF.

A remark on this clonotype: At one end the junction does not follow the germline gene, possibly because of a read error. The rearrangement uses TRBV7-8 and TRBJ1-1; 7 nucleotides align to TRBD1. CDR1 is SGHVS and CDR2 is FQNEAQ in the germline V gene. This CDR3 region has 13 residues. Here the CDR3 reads CAISWDSFTEASF. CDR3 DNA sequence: TGTGCCATCAGCTGGGACAGCTTCACTGAAGCTTCCTTT.

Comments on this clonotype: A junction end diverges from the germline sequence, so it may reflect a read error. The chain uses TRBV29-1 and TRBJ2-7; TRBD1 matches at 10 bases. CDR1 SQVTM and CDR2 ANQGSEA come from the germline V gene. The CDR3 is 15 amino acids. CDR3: CGIRLDGTGVSELYF. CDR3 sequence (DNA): TGCGGCATCAGGTTGGACGGGACAGGGGTGAGCGAGCTGTACTTC.

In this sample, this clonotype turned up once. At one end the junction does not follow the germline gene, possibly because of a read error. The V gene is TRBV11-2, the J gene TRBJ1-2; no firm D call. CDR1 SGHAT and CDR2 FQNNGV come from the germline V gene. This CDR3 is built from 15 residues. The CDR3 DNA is TGTGCCAGCAGTTTAGAGGGAACTGGGAACTATGCCTACACATTC. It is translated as CASSLEGTGNYAYTF.

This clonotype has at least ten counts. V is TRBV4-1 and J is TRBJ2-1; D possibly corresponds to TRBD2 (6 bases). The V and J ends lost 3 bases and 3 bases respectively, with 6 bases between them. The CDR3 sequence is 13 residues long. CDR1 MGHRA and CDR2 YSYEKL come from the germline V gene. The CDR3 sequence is CASSQRDYNEQFF. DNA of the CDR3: TGCGCCAGCAGCCAGCGGGACTACAATGAGCAGTTCTTC.

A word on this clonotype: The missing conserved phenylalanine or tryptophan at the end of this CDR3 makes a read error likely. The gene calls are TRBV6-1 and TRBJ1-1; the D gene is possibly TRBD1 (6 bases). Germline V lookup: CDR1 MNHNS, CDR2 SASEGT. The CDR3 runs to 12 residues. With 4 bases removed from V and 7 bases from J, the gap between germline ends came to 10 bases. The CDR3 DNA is TGTGCCAGCAGTGGGGTGGACAGTGAAGCTTTCTCT. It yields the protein CASSGVDSEAFS.

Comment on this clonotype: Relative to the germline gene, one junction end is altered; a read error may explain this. In DNA, the CDR3 is TGCAGCGTTGATGATGAAGGAACTAGTGGGAGTTTTCCCGGGAAGCTGTTTTTT. It encodes CSVDDEGTSGSFPGKLFF. This rearrangement joins TRBV29-1 to TRBJ2-2, with a possible D match to TRBD2 (5 bases). The germline gives CDR1 SQVTM, CDR2 ANQGSEA. CDR3 length equals 18 residues.

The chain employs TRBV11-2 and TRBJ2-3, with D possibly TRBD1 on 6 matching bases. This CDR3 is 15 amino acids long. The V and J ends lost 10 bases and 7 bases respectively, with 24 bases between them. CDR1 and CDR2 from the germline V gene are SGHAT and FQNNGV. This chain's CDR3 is CATSLEPPGDHTQYF. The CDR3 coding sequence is TGTGCCACTAGCTTAGAACCCCCAGGGGACCATACGCAGTATTTT. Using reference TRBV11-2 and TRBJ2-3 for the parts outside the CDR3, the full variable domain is EAGVAQSPRYKIIEKRQSVAFWCNPISGHATLYWYQQILGQGPKLLIQFQNNGVVDDSQLPKDRFSAERLKGVDSTLKIQPAKLEDSAVYLCATSLEPPGDHTQYFGPGTRLTVL.

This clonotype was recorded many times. The CDR3 spells CASSLTGRADTQYF. The CDR3 bases are TGCGCCAGCAGCTTGACAGGGCGAGCCGATACGCAGTATTTT. The V call is TRBV5-1, the J call TRBJ2-3, with D tentatively TRBD1 (6 bases). There are 14 residues in the CDR3. Germline V gives CDR1 SGHRS, CDR2 YFSETQ. V was clipped by 1 base and J by 6 bases, with 12 bases between them.

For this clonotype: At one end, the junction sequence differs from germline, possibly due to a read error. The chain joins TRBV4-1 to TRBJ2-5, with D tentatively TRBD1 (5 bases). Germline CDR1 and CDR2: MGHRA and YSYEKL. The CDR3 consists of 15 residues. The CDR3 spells CASCQVQGPQEIQYF. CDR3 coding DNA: TGCGCCAGCTGCCAGGTGCAGGGCCCACAAGAGATCCAGTACTTC.

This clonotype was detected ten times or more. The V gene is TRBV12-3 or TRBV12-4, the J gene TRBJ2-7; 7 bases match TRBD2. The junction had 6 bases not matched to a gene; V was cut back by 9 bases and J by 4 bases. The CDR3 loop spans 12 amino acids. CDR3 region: CASPGGPYEQYF. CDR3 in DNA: TGTGCCAGTCCGGGAGGTCCTTACGAGCAGTACTTC.

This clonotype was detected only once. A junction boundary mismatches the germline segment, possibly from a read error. The CDR3 nucleotides are TGTGTCAGCAGTTCGGCGCTAGCGGGGTCCGAAGAGACCCAGTACTTC. Its protein product is CVSSSALAGSEETQYF. The rearrangement uses TRBV28 and TRBJ2-5, with TRBD2 matching over 9 bases. Germline-derived CDR1 and CDR2 are MDHEN and SYDVKM. CDR3 length: 16 amino acids.

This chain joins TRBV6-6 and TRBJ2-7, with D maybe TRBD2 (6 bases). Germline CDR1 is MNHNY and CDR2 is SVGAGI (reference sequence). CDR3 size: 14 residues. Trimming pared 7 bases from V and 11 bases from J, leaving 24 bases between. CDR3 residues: CASTVLAGSDQEYF. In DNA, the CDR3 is TGTGCCAGCACCGTCCTGGCGGGATCGGACCAGGAGTACTTC.

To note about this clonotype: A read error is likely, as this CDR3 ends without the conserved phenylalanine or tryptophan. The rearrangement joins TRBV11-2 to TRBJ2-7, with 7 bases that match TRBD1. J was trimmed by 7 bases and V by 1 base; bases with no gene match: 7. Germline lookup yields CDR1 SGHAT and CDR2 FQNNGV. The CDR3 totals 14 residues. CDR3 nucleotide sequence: TGTGCCAGCAGCTTAGTTAGGGACAGCCATGAGCAGTACTAC. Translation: CASSLVRDSHEQYY.

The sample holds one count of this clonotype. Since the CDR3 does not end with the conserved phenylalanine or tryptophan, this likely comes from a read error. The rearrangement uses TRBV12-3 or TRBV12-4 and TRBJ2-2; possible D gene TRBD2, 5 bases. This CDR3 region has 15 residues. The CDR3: CASTRHLSVTGKLFI. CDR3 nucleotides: TGTGCCAGCACACGTCATTTGTCCGTCACCGGGAAGCTGTTTATT.

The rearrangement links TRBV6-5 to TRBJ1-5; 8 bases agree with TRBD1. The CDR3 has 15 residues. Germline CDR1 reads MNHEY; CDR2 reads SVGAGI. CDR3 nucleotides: TGTGTCATCAGTTTCTCCGGGACAGGAGATCAGCCCCAGCATTTT. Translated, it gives CVISFSGTGDQPQHF.

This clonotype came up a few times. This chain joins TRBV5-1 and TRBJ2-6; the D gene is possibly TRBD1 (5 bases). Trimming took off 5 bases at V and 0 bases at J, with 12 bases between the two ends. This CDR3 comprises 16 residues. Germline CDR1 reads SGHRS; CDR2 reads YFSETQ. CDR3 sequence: CASSTGDISGANVLTF. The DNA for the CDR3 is TGCGCCAGCAGTACAGGTGACATCTCTGGGGCCAACGTCCTGACTTTC.

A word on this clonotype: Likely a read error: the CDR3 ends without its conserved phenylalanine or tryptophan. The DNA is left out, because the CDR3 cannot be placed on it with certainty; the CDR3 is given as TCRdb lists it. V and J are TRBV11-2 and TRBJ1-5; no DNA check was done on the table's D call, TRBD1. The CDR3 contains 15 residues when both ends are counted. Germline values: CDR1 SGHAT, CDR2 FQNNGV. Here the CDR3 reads CASSSEDRGFQPQLY.

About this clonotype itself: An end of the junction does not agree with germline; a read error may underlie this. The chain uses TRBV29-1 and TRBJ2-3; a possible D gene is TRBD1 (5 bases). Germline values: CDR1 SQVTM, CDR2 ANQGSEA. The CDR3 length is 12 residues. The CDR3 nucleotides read TGCAGCGTTCCGGCGCAGACAGATACGCTGTATTTT. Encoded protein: CSVPAQTDTLYF.

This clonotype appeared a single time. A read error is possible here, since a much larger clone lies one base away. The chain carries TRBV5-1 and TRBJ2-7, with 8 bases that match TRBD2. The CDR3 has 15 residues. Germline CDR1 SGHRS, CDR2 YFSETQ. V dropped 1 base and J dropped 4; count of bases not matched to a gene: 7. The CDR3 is CASSLTSGRPYEQYF. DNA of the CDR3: TGCGCCAGCAGCTTGACTAGCGGAAGACCTTACGAGCAGTACTTC.

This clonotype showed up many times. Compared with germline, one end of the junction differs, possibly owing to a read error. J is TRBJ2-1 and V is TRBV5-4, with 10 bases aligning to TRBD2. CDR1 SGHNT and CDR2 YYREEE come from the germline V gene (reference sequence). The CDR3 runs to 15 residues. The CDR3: CAISGRAAPYNEQFF. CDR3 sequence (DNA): TGTGCCATCAGCGGGAGGGCGGCCCCCTACAATGAGCAGTTCTTC.

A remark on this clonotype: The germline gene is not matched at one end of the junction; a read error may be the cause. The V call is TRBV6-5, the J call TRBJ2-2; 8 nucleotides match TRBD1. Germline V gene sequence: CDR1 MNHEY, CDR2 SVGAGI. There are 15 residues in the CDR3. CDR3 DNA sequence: TGTACCAGCAGTAAGACAGGGGCCGGGTCCGGGAAGCTTTTTTTT. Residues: CTSSKTGAGSGKLFF.

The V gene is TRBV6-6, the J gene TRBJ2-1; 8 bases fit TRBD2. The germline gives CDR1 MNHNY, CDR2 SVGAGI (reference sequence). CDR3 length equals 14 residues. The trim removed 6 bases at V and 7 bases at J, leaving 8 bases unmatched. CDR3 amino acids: CASRSSGSVNEQFF. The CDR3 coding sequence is TGTGCCAGCAGATCCAGCGGGAGTGTTAATGAGCAGTTCTTC.

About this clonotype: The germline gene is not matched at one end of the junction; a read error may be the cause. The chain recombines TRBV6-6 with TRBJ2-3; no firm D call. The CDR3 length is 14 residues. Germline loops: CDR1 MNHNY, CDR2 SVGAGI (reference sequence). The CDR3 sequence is CVSTEGSTTDMQYF. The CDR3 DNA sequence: TGTGTAAGCACCGAAGGCAGTACCACAGATATGCAGTATTTT.

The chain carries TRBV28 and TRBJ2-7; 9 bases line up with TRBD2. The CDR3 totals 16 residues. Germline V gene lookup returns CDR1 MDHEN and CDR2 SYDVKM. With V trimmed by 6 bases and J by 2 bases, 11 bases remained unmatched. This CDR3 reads CASRLRTSGLPYEQYF. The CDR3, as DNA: TGTGCCAGCAGATTAAGAACTAGCGGGCTGCCCTACGAGCAGTACTTC.

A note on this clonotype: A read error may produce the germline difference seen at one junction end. The CDR3 coding sequence is TGCAGCGTAGGGTCCCATTCCACAGATGCGCAGTATTTT. Its translation is CSVGSHSTDAQYF. The chain uses TRBV29-1 and TRBJ2-3, with D hard to call. CDR1 is SQVTM, CDR2 ANQGSEA, per germline. CDR3 length equals 13 residues.

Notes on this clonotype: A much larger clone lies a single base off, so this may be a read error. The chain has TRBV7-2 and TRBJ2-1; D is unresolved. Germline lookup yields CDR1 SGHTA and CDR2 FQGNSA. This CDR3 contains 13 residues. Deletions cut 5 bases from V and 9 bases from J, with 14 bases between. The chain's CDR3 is CASSPTIPAEQFF. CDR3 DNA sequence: TGTGCCAGCAGCCCTACCATTCCTGCTGAGCAGTTCTTC.

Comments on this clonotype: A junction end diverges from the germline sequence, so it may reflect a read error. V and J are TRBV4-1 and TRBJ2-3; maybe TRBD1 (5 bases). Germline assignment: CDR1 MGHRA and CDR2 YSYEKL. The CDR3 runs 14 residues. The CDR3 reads CAISQGQASDTQYF. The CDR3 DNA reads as TGCGCCATCAGCCAGGGCCAGGCCTCGGATACGCAGTATTTT.

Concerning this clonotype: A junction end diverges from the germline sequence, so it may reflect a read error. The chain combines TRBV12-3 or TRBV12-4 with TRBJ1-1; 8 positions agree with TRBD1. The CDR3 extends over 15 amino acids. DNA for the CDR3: TGTGCCAGCAATCTCCGACAGGGGCAGAACACAGAAGTTTTCTTT. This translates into CASNLRQGQNTEVFF.